A single sample gave rise to the 20 T cell receptor beta chains below, sequenced in a study of PD-1 blockade in classical Hodgkin lymphoma. Generated by immunoSEQ multiplex PCR, the TCRdb table keeps only in-frame clones and is missing some. Counted here are about 150,000 clones, under 85% occurring once; the ten biggest clones make up approximately 9.6%. All the patients suffered relapse after autologous stem cell transplantation, and brentuximab vedotin exposure differed. The source material was peripheral blood mononuclear cells (PBMCs), sampled before the second cycle of nivolumab. Source of these receptors: a human donor with classical Hodgkin lymphoma.

J is TRBJ2-1 and V is TRBV19; D gene uncertain. The CDR3 sequence is 15 residues long. The germline CDR1 and CDR2 sequences are LNHDA and SQIVND (reference sequence). Trimming left V 3 bases short and J 4 bases short, with 13 bases between. For the CDR3, the DNA is TGTGCCAGTAGTATCCCCTCCAGCAGATACAATGAGCAGTTCTTC. It translates to CASSIPSSRYNEQFF.

V gene TRBV5-1 combines with J gene TRBJ1-1; D not certain. The germline gives CDR1 SGHRS, CDR2 YFSETQ. V lost 1 base to trimming and J lost 0 bases, with 13 bases between them. The CDR3 is 16 amino acids. CDR3 DNA sequence: TGCGCCAGCAGCTTGACCTCTCCGTCCTTGAACACTGAAGCTTTCTTT. Translation: CASSLTSPSLNTEAFF. The whole variable domain, remainder taken from reference TRBV5-1 and TRBJ1-1, is KAGVTQTPRYLIKTRGQQVTLSCSPISGHRSVSWYQQTPGQGLQFLFEYFSETQRNKGNFPGRFSGRQFSNSRSEMNVSTLELGDSALYLCASSLTSPSLNTEAFFGQGTRLTVV.

The V and J genes are TRBV27 and TRBJ2-7; 7 bases are shared with TRBD2. Germline loops: CDR1 MNHEY, CDR2 SMNVEV (reference sequence). This CDR3 region has 15 residues. The V segment lost 8 bases and the J segment 4 bases; nucleotides outside the gene matches: 14. The DNA of the CDR3 is TGTGCCAGCGGACTCCAAGGGGAGGGAAGTTACGAGCAGTACTTC. Translation gives CASGLQGEGSYEQYF.

The rearrangement joins TRBV6-6 to TRBJ1-3, with D perhaps matching TRBD1 (5 bases). Germline V CDR1 and CDR2: MNHNY, SVGAGI (reference sequence). This CDR3 has 14 residues. V lost 5 bases to trimming and J lost 2 bases, with 10 bases between them. In nucleotides, the CDR3 is TGTGCCAGCAGTCCAGGGTTCCCTGGAAACACCATATATTTT. Translation: CASSPGFPGNTIYF.

The chain has TRBV29-1 and TRBJ2-7, with 10 bases identical to TRBD2. The CDR3 covers 14 residues. The V segment lost 4 bases and the J segment 5 bases; nucleotides outside the gene matches: 8. Germline values: CDR1 SQVTM, CDR2 ANQGSEA. This chain's CDR3 is CSVVHPLAGDEQYF. CDR3 nucleotide sequence: TGCAGCGTTGTCCACCCGCTAGCGGGAGACGAGCAGTACTTC.

This rearrangement joins TRBV4-1 to TRBJ2-5; 14 bases map to TRBD2. Trimming took 3 bases from V and 5 from J; bases not matched to a gene: 11. The germline CDR1 and CDR2 sequences are MGHRA and YSYEKL. The CDR3 length is 18 residues. CDR3 DNA sequence: TGCGCCAGCAGCCATCTCGCGAGGACTAGCGGGGGGCCTGAGACCCAGTACTTC. Translation gives CASSHLARTSGGPETQYF.

The rearrangement links TRBV2 to TRBJ2-1, with TRBD2 matching over 11 bases. Germline trimming cut 6 bases from V and 2 bases from J; bases unmatched to any gene: 6. Germline loops: CDR1 SNHLY, CDR2 FYNNEI. CDR3 length: 16 amino acids. This CDR3 reads CASSETSGGPYNEQFF. The CDR3 DNA follows: TGTGCCAGCAGCGAAACTAGCGGGGGACCCTACAATGAGCAGTTCTTC.

This clone was recorded many times. The same CDR3 can be traced to other DNA sequences in this sample. This chain links TRBV21-1 with TRBJ1-2. TRBV21-1 is recorded as a pseudogene. The CDR3 is 14 amino acids. The DNA of the CDR3 is TGTGCCAGCACCTACGGGGGATATTTCTATGGCTACACCTTC. Translated, it gives CASTYGGYFYGYTF.

The chain is built from TRBV10-3 and TRBJ2-1, with TRBD2 matching 12 bases. The V segment lost 4 bases and the J segment 5 bases; nucleotides outside the gene matches: 3. The length of the CDR3 is 15 residues. Germline V gene lookup returns CDR1 ENHRY and CDR2 SYGVKD. CDR3 nucleotide sequence: TGTGCCATCAGTGCACTAGCGGGAGGAAACAATGAGCAGTTCTTC. Translation gives CAISALAGGNNEQFF.

The gene calls are TRBV5-8 and TRBJ2-4; no reliable D call. This CDR3 is 15 amino acids long. Trimming removed 2 bases at V and 0 bases at J, with 9 bases between. CDR1 and CDR2 (germline): SGHTS, YDEGEE. For the CDR3, the DNA is TGTGCCAGCAGCTTCTGGAGCCTAGCCAAAAACATTCAGTACTTC. Translated: CASSFWSLAKNIQYF.

The DNA for the CDR3 is TGTGCCAGCAGCCCACAGGGCTCTGGAAACACCATATATTTT. This translates into CASSPQGSGNTIYF. V usage is TRBV7-3 and J usage is TRBJ1-3, with D maybe TRBD1 (6 bases). This CDR3 spans 14 amino acids. V dropped 5 bases and J dropped 0 bases, with 8 bases sitting between them. Germline V gene sequence: CDR1 SGHTA, CDR2 FQGTGA.

This chain uses TRBV11-3 with TRBJ2-1; the D is unclear. The CDR3 has 13 residues. The germline V and J ends were trimmed by 1 base and 4 bases, with 5 bases remaining between them. Germline V gene data show CDR1 as SGHNT and CDR2 as YENEEA. CDR3 residues: CASSLGGYNEQFF. The CDR3 DNA sequence: TGTGCCAGCAGCTTAGGAGGTTACAATGAGCAGTTCTTC.

This chain joins TRBV7-9 and TRBJ2-5, with TRBD2 matching over 15 bases. After removal of 4 bases from V and 6 bases from J, the junction contained 6 bases not matched to a gene. Per the germline V gene, CDR1 is SEHNR and CDR2 is FQNEAQ (reference sequence). The CDR3 has 16 amino acids. The CDR3 sequence is CASSSGLAGGGKTQYF. CDR3 nucleotide sequence: TGTGCCAGCAGCTCGGGACTAGCGGGGGGTGGAAAGACCCAGTACTTC. The entire variable domain, with the rest obtained from reference TRBV7-9 and TRBJ2-5, is as follows: DTGVSQNPRHKITKRGQNVTFRCDPISEHNRLYWYRQTLGQGPEFLTYFQNEAQLEKSRLLSDRFSAERPKGSFSTLEIQRTEQGDSAMYLCASSSGLAGGGKTQYFGPGTRLLVL.

The J gene is TRBJ2-1, the V gene TRBV7-2; D ambiguous. Germline V CDR1 and CDR2: SGHTA, FQGNSA. V was trimmed by 5 bases and J by 6 bases, leaving 5 bases between them. The CDR3 contains 11 residues. CDR3 sequence reads: CASSPRNEQFF. DNA of the CDR3: TGTGCCAGCAGCCCTCGCAATGAGCAGTTCTTC.

The J gene is TRBJ2-1, the V gene TRBV25-1; TRBD2 matches at 10 bases. Germline CDR1 MGHDK, CDR2 SYGVNS. This CDR3 spans 15 amino acids. V was clipped by 7 bases and J by 2 bases; unmatched bases: 5. CDR3: CASNTGLAPYNEQFF. For the CDR3, the DNA is TGTGCCAGCAATACGGGACTAGCGCCCTACAATGAGCAGTTCTTC.

V usage is TRBV7-9 and J usage is TRBJ2-3, with 14 bases matching TRBD2. The CDR3 totals 18 residues. Germline CDR1 and CDR2: SEHNR and FQNEAQ (reference sequence). V lost 5 bases, J lost 2 bases, and 9 bases stayed unmatched. DNA of the CDR3: TGTGCCAGCAGCCTGGGACTAGCGGGGGCCCCCCCCACAGATACGCAGTATTTT. It yields the protein CASSLGLAGAPPTDTQYF. The full variable domain, completed using reference TRBV7-9 and TRBJ2-3, is DTGVSQNPRHKITKRGQNVTFRCDPISEHNRLYWYRQTLGQGPEFLTYFQNEAQLEKSRLLSDRFSAERPKGSFSTLEIQRTEQGDSAMYLCASSLGLAGAPPTDTQYFGPGTRLTVL.

The gene calls are TRBV6-1 and TRBJ2-3; TRBD1 matches at 8 bases. Per germline, CDR1 MNHNS and CDR2 SASEGT. This CDR3 is built from 15 residues. V trimming: 11 bases; J trimming: 3 bases; junction bases outside the gene matches: 13. For the CDR3, the DNA is TGTGCCGCGCTCAGGGGGCGCAGGTCAACAGATACGCAGTATTTT. The encoded protein is CAALRGRRSTDTQYF.

This chain uses TRBV6-5 with TRBJ2-3; 9 nucleotides match TRBD2. CDR1 is MNHEY and CDR2 is SVGAGI in the germline V gene. V shed 0 bases and J 5 bases; nucleotides not matched to a gene: 3. The length of the CDR3 is 15 residues. CDR3 protein: CASSYSSGGRDTQYF. As DNA, the CDR3 is TGTGCCAGCAGTTACTCGAGCGGGGGGCGAGATACGCAGTATTTT.

The chain joins TRBV7-6 to TRBJ2-1; 8 bases agree with TRBD2. CDR1 and CDR2 (germline): SGHVS, FNYEAQ. The CDR3 spans 16 residues. V trimming: 2 bases; J trimming: 9 bases; junction bases outside the gene matches: 12. Here the CDR3 reads CASSLLERERPGEQFF. The CDR3 bases are TGTGCCAGCAGCTTACTTGAGCGGGAGCGGCCGGGTGAGCAGTTCTTC.

This sequence joins TRBV7-9 and TRBJ2-3, with D tentatively TRBD1 (6 bases). With 2 bases removed from V and 0 bases from J, the gap between germline ends came to 9 bases. Germline CDR1 reads SEHNR; CDR2 reads FQNEAQ (reference sequence). The CDR3 totals 15 residues. The chain's CDR3 is CASSLTGFSTDTQYF. Here the CDR3 DNA reads TGTGCCAGCAGCTTAACAGGGTTTAGCACAGATACGCAGTATTTT.